Following are 21 T cell receptor beta chains from one sample sequenced in a study of blood T cell repertoires in COVID-19. Profiling relied on immunoSEQ multiplex PCR, and the TCRdb table lists in-frame clones only, not all of them. Among about 80,000 clones listed, roughly 79% were seen once. Sequencing was performed on peripheral blood. These receptors came from a human donor in a cohort sampled during active COVID-19.

This clone was recorded a few times. The genes are TRBV1 and TRBJ2-7; TRBD2, the table's D call, lacks a check against the DNA. TRBV1 is a listed pseudogene. The length of the CDR3 is 14 residues. The CDR3 DNA reads TGCACCAGCAGCCAAGGACTAGGGGAGAACGAGCAGTACTTC. As protein: CTSSQGLGENEQYF.

A few counts support this clone. The chain recombines TRBV30 with TRBJ1-3; D possibly corresponds to TRBD1 (5 bases). Trimming pared 3 bases from V and 0 bases from J, leaving 15 bases between. Germline CDR1 and CDR2: GTSNPN and SVGIG (reference sequence). This CDR3 has 16 amino acids. The chain's CDR3 is CAWSSREGYSGNTIYF. For the CDR3, the DNA is TGTGCCTGGAGCTCTAGGGAGGGGTACTCTGGAAACACCATATATTTT.

The chain joins TRBV7-9 to TRBJ1-1, with D unclear. Trimming removed 1 base at V and 1 base at J, with 10 bases between. The CDR3 spans 15 residues. Germline V gene sequence: CDR1 SEHNR, CDR2 FQNEAQ (reference sequence). CDR3 sequence (DNA): TGTGCCAGCAGCTTAGTCAGGTCTTCGAACACTGAAGCTTTCTTT. It yields the protein CASSLVRSSNTEAFF.

The gene calls are TRBV13 and TRBJ2-3; TRBD1 matches at 10 bases. Germline V gene sequence: CDR1 PRHDT, CDR2 FYEKMQ (reference sequence). The CDR3 spans 16 residues. With 5 bases clipped from V and 2 bases from J, the junction kept 7 bases outside the gene matches. Here the CDR3 reads CASSLDRGRLTDTQYF. DNA of the CDR3: TGTGCCAGCAGCCTAGACAGGGGGCGCCTCACAGATACGCAGTATTTT.

The genes are TRBV3-1 (or the pseudogene TRBV3-2) and TRBJ2-5; 11 positions agree with TRBD2. The CDR3 contains 17 residues. The germline V gene encodes CDR1 LGHDT and CDR2 YNNKEL (reference sequence). The V and J ends lost 4 bases and 2 bases, in that order; junction bases with no gene match: 9. The chain's CDR3 is CASSPIPGLAVQETQYF. CDR3 sequence (DNA): TGTGCCAGCAGCCCAATACCGGGACTAGCGGTACAAGAGACCCAGTACTTC.

V gene TRBV19 combines with J gene TRBJ2-3; 11 bases map to TRBD2. The CDR3 runs 16 residues. CDR1 LNHDA and CDR2 SQIVND come from the germline V gene (reference sequence). The V and J ends lost 5 bases and 1 base, in that order; junction bases with no gene match: 5. In DNA form, the CDR3 reads TGTGCCAGTAGTTTCTTAGCGGGGGGGGGCACAGATACGCAGTATTTT. Its protein product is CASSFLAGGGTDTQYF.

Details on this clone: A read error may account for a junction end that differs from germline. This chain uses TRBV7-7 with TRBJ2-5; 12 bases are shared with TRBD2. This CDR3 region has 15 residues. CDR1 is SSHAT, CDR2 FNYEAQ, per germline (reference sequence). CDR3 DNA sequence: TGTGCTAGCAGCTCTAGCGGGGGGGGCGGAGAGACCCAGTACTTC. It encodes CASSSSGGGGETQYF. Complete variable domain (other parts from reference TRBV7-7 and TRBJ2-5): GAGVSQSPRYKVTKRGQDVTLRCDPISSHATLYWYQQALGQGPEFLTYFNYEAQPDKSGLPSDRFSAERPEGSISTLTIQRTEQRDSAMYRCASSSSGGGGETQYFGPGTRLLVL.

In this sample, this clone turned up once. The chain combines TRBV30 with TRBJ2-6; 7 bases are shared with TRBD1. This CDR3 is built from 16 residues. V lost 4 bases to trimming and J lost 0 bases; unmatched junction nucleotides: 6. Germline CDR1 is GTSNPN and CDR2 is SVGIG (reference sequence). CDR3 protein: CAWNWDSNSGANVLTF. The DNA of the CDR3 is TGTGCCTGGAACTGGGACAGTAACTCTGGGGCCAACGTCCTGACTTTC.

The V gene is TRBV10-2, the J gene TRBJ2-7; 10 positions agree with TRBD2. Trimming removed 7 bases from V and 0 bases from J; junction bases left unmatched: 9. Germline CDR1 WSHSY, CDR2 SAAADI. This CDR3 comprises 16 residues. The CDR3 DNA sequence: TGCGCCAGCATGGGTCTAGCGGGGGAGAGCTCCTACGAGCAGTACGTC. Translated, it gives CASMGLAGESSYEQYV.

V is TRBV6-2 or TRBV6-3 and J is TRBJ2-3; possibly TRBD1 for D (5 bases). Germline lookup yields CDR1 MNHEY and CDR2 SVGEGT. V dropped 5 bases and J dropped 3 bases, with 9 bases sitting between them. This CDR3 is built from 13 residues. The CDR3 sequence: CASSRGITDTQYF. The CDR3 DNA sequence: TGTGCCAGCAGTAGGGGCATAACAGATACGCAGTATTTT.

CDR3 nucleotide sequence: TGTGCCACCAGCAGAGAGGCCAGTTCCTACGAGCAGTACGTC. Translating gives CATSREASSYEQYV. The J gene is TRBJ2-7, the V gene TRBV15; the D is unclear. Trimming left V 0 bases short and J 1 base short, with 7 bases between. The CDR3 has 14 residues. The germline gives CDR1 LNHNV, CDR2 YYDKDF (reference sequence).

The chain employs TRBV9 and TRBJ2-3, with TRBD1 matching over 9 bases. The CDR3 loop spans 16 amino acids. Germline values: CDR1 SGDLS, CDR2 YYNGEE. J lost 3 bases, V lost 4 bases, and 9 bases had no gene match. The DNA of the CDR3 is TGTGCCAGCAGCCCTCCGGGACAGGGAGGAACAGATACGCAGTATTTT. Translation gives CASSPPGQGGTDTQYF.

This chain links TRBV28 with TRBJ1-6; D perhaps matches TRBD1 (6 bases). Trimming took 3 bases from V and 8 from J, leaving 11 bases between them. Germline V CDR1 and CDR2: MDHEN, SYDVKM. The CDR3 extends over 14 amino acids. CDR3: CASSLNREYSPLHF. In DNA, the CDR3 is TGTGCCAGCAGTTTGAACAGGGAATATTCACCCCTCCACTTT.

This clone was picked up a small number of times. The genes are TRBV19 and TRBJ1-2; perhaps TRBD1 as D (5 bases). The germline V gene encodes CDR1 LNHDA and CDR2 SQIVND (reference sequence). This CDR3 has 14 residues. Trimming removed 0 bases from V and 8 bases from J, with 13 bases in between. The CDR3, as DNA: TGTGCCAGTAGTATAGAGGGGGGAGTATTCGGCTACACCTTC. Amino acids: CASSIEGGVFGYTF.

The chain uses TRBV7-3 and TRBJ2-3; possibly TRBD2 for D (7 bases). This CDR3 has 17 residues. V was cut by 4 bases and J by 4 bases, with 21 bases left in between. Per germline, CDR1 SGHTA and CDR2 FQGTGA. The CDR3 nucleotides read TGTGCCAGCAGCTGGCGCGGGGGCCCACCTCCGGCAGATACGCAGTATTTT. This sequence encodes CASSWRGGPPPADTQYF. The whole variable domain, remainder taken from reference TRBV7-3 and TRBJ2-3, is GAGVSQTPSNKVTEKGKYVELRCDPISGHTALYWYRQSLGQGPEFLIYFQGTGAADDSGLPNDRFFAVRPEGSVSTLKIQRTERGDSAVYLCASSWRGGPPPADTQYFGPGTRLTVL.

V and J are TRBV4-1 and TRBJ2-3, with TRBD2 identical over 10 bases. CDR1 and CDR2 (germline): MGHRA, YSYEKL. The CDR3 loop spans 20 amino acids. The junction had 19 bases not matched to a gene; V was cut back by 1 base and J by 6 bases. The CDR3 bases are TGCGCCAGCAGCCAAGTTGTACTTGGGCCTAGCGGGAGCCGATTGGATACGCAGTATTTT. Protein sequence: CASSQVVLGPSGSRLDTQYF.

CDR3 DNA sequence: TGTGCCAGCAGTTATTACTACCGGGACTGGAAGGAAGAGACCCAGTACTTC. It codes for CASSYYYRDWKEETQYF. J is TRBJ2-5 and V is TRBV6-2 or TRBV6-3; D might be TRBD2 (6 bases). The CDR3 extends over 17 amino acids. Germline values: CDR1 MNHEY, CDR2 SVGEGT. The V gene lost 3 bases and the J gene lost 3 bases, with 20 bases spanning the gap.

This clone was seen just once. The V call is TRBV6-5, the J call TRBJ2-2; D may be TRBD1 (6 bases). The CDR3 totals 15 residues. CDR1 and CDR2 from the germline V gene are MNHEY and SVGAGI. The ends were cut back, 0 bases at V and 4 bases at J, with 9 bases in the middle. The CDR3: CASSYSAGATGELFF. The CDR3 coding sequence is TGTGCCAGCAGTTACTCAGCAGGGGCCACCGGGGAGCTGTTTTTT.

The CDR3 here is CASSLRLSYQETQYF. CDR3 sequence (DNA): TGTGCCAGCAGTTTAAGACTATCGTACCAAGAGACCCAGTACTTC. The chain combines TRBV27 with TRBJ2-5, with TRBD2 as a possible D gene (5 bases). The V gene lost 2 bases and the J gene lost 0 bases, with 10 bases spanning the gap. Germline assignment: CDR1 MNHEY and CDR2 SMNVEV (reference sequence). The CDR3 is made up of 15 amino acids.

The chain recombines TRBV30 with TRBJ2-1; possible D gene TRBD2, 6 bases. The V gene lost 4 bases and the J gene lost 4 bases, with 14 bases spanning the gap. Germline V CDR1 and CDR2: GTSNPN, SVGIG (reference sequence). The CDR3 runs to 14 residues. The CDR3 here is CAWNFGGAYNEQFF. CDR3 nucleotide sequence: TGTGCCTGGAACTTCGGGGGAGCTTACAATGAGCAGTTCTTC.

The chain links TRBV30 to TRBJ2-5; no clear D. The CDR3 loop spans 13 amino acids. Per the germline V gene, CDR1 is GTSNPN and CDR2 is SVGIG (reference sequence). Trimming removed 0 bases at V and 1 base at J, with 6 bases between. DNA for the CDR3: TGTGCCTGGAGTGTATGGGCCCAAGAGACCCAGTACTTC. The encoded protein is CAWSVWAQETQYF. Looking up the rest from reference TRBV30 and TRBJ2-5 gives the full variable domain: SQTIHQWPATLVQPVGSPLSLECTVEGTSNPNLYWYRQAAGRGLQLLFYSVGIGQISSEVPQNLSASRPQDRQFILSSKKLLLSDSGFYLCAWSVWAQETQYFGPGTRLLVL.